This is a list of T cell receptor beta chains from one sample in a study of blood T cell repertoires in COVID-19. Some clones are missing from TCRdb's copy, which holds only in-frame ones; the method was immunoSEQ multiplex PCR. Seen here are some 490,000 clones, approximately 86% observed once, and the top ten hold approximately 8.3%. What was sequenced was PBMCs or T cells enriched from blood (not recorded which). The source of these receptors is a woman in her sixties or seventies who had recovered from COVID-19. The CDR3 runs from the conserved cysteine through the conserved F or W. Each record gives: clone size, D gene, J gene, V gene, CDR3 protein, CDR3 DNA. A D gene is named only where the DNA matches it firmly. Not every row has a clone size; where given, it reads once, few, many or a size class.

clone_size: .
d_call: TRBD1
j_call: TRBJ1-2
v_call: TRBV19
cdr3_aa: CASSPTGTYGYTF
cdr3_nt: TGTGCCAGTAGTCCGACAGGGACCTATGGCTACACCTTC

clone_size: few
d_call: .
j_call: TRBJ2-1
v_call: TRBV5-1
cdr3_aa: CASSPGLYNEQFF
cdr3_nt: TGCGCCAGCAGCCCGGGACTTTACAATGAGCAGTTCTTC

clone_size: .
d_call: .
j_call: TRBJ2-7
v_call: TRBV3-1/TRBV3-2
cdr3_aa: CASSQVADSYEQYF
cdr3_nt: TGTGCCAGCAGCCAAGTGGCGGACTCCTACGAGCAGTACTTC

clone_size: .
d_call: TRBD1
j_call: TRBJ2-3
v_call: TRBV30
cdr3_aa: CALGTGADTQYF
cdr3_nt: TGTGCCCTCGGGACAGGGGCCGATACGCAGTATTTT

clone_size: once
d_call: .
j_call: TRBJ1-2
v_call: TRBV9
cdr3_aa: CASSGGRTGFRGYTF
cdr3_nt: TGTGCCAGCAGCGGAGGGAGAACAGGGTTTAGGGGCTACACCTTC

clone_size: .
d_call: TRBD2
j_call: TRBJ2-3
v_call: TRBV4-2
cdr3_aa: CASSQDAAGGPDTQYF
cdr3_nt: TGTGCCAGCAGCCAAGATGCGGCGGGGGGGCCCGATACGCAGTATTTT

clone_size: .
d_call: TRBD1
j_call: TRBJ1-2
v_call: TRBV2
cdr3_aa: CASTVDRELRGYTF
cdr3_nt: TGTGCCAGCACCGTGGACAGGGAGCTGCGGGGCTACACCTTC

clone_size: .
d_call: TRBD1
j_call: TRBJ1-1
v_call: TRBV6-5
cdr3_aa: CASSYSGGGLITEAFF
cdr3_nt: TGTGCCAGCAGTTACTCTGGAGGGGGCCTGATCACTGAAGCTTTCTTT

clone_size: .
d_call: .
j_call: TRBJ2-1
v_call: TRBV2
cdr3_aa: CASSPSGGASYNEQFF
cdr3_nt: TGTGCCAGCAGTCCCTCGGGGGGCGCCTCCTACAATGAGCAGTTCTTC

clone_size: .
d_call: .
j_call: TRBJ2-3
v_call: TRBV19
cdr3_aa: CASKKGFTDTQYF
cdr3_nt: TGTGCCAGTAAGAAGGGGTTTACAGATACGCAGTATTTT

clone_size: once
d_call: .
j_call: TRBJ2-4
v_call: TRBV11-2
cdr3_aa: CASSLGTGRNIQYF
cdr3_nt: TGTGCCAGCAGCTTAGGTACAGGGAGAAACATTCAGTACTTC

clone_size: .
d_call: TRBD1
j_call: TRBJ1-5
v_call: TRBV4-1
cdr3_aa: CASSHGQGGNQPQHF
cdr3_nt: TGCGCCAGCAGCCACGGACAGGGGGGGAATCAGCCCCAGCATTTT

clone_size: few
d_call: TRBD1
j_call: TRBJ2-7
v_call: TRBV6-5
cdr3_aa: CASSYGTGPYEQYF
cdr3_nt: TGTGCCAGCAGTTACGGGACAGGGCCCTACGAGCAGTACTTC

clone_size: .
d_call: .
j_call: TRBJ1-5
v_call: TRBV21-1
cdr3_aa: CAMTTGGRRQPQHF
cdr3_nt: TGTGCCATGACGACAGGAGGCCGCCGTCAGCCCCAGCATTTT

clone_size: .
d_call: .
j_call: TRBJ2-1
v_call: TRBV9
cdr3_aa: CASSVDAGAYNEQFF
cdr3_nt: TGTGCCAGCAGCGTAGATGCTGGAGCCTACAATGAGCAGTTCTTC

clone_size: .
d_call: TRBD1
j_call: TRBJ1-5
v_call: TRBV7-2
cdr3_aa: CASSPPYRGGNQPQHF
cdr3_nt: TGTGCCAGCAGCCCACCATACAGGGGAGGCAATCAGCCCCAGCATTTT

clone_size: .
d_call: .
j_call: TRBJ2-2
v_call: TRBV7-9
cdr3_aa: CASSCLETANTGELFF
cdr3_nt: TGTGCCAGCAGCTGCCTTGAGACAGCGAACACCGGGGAGCTGTTTTTT

clone_size: .
d_call: TRBD1
j_call: TRBJ2-7
v_call: TRBV5-1
cdr3_aa: CASSRLGDSSYEQYF
cdr3_nt: TGCGCCAGCAGCCGCCTGGGGGACAGTTCCTACGAGCAGTACTTC

clone_size: .
d_call: .
j_call: TRBJ1-1
v_call: TRBV19
cdr3_aa: CASSIRGPGFGTEAFF
cdr3_nt: TGTGCCAGTAGTATTCGCGGCCCCGGGTTTGGAACTGAAGCTTTCTTT

clone_size: .
d_call: TRBD1
j_call: TRBJ1-1
v_call: TRBV5-1
cdr3_aa: CASSSDRVVNTEAFF
cdr3_nt: TGCGCCAGCAGCTCTGACAGGGTGGTGAACACTGAAGCTTTCTTT

clone_size: .
d_call: .
j_call: TRBJ1-3
v_call: TRBV12-3/TRBV12-4
cdr3_aa: CASRQSSGNTIYF
cdr3_nt: TGTGCCAGCAGACAGAGCTCTGGAAACACCATATATTTT

clone_size: .
d_call: TRBD1
j_call: TRBJ2-7
v_call: TRBV7-8
cdr3_aa: CASSSSDRGSSEQYF
cdr3_nt: TGTGCCAGCAGCTCTTCGGACAGGGGATCGTCCGAGCAGTACTTC

clone_size: .
d_call: TRBD1
j_call: TRBJ1-4
v_call: TRBV19
cdr3_aa: CASSIPGQGDEKLFF
cdr3_nt: TGTGCCAGTAGTATTCCGGGACAGGGCGATGAAAAACTGTTTTTT

clone_size: .
d_call: TRBD1
j_call: TRBJ2-1
v_call: TRBV5-4
cdr3_aa: CASSSLGQGALNEQFF
cdr3_nt: TGTGCCAGCAGCTCCCTCGGGCAGGGGGCGCTTAATGAGCAGTTCTTC

clone_size: .
d_call: .
j_call: TRBJ1-2
v_call: TRBV4-1
cdr3_aa: CASSRGGDYGYTF
cdr3_nt: TGCGCCAGCAGCCGCGGGGGGGACTATGGCTACACCTTC

clone_size: .
d_call: .
j_call: TRBJ1-2
v_call: TRBV5-4
cdr3_aa: CASSLAERPYTF
cdr3_nt: TGTGCCAGCAGCTTGGCGGAGAGGCCCTACACCTTC

clone_size: .
d_call: .
j_call: TRBJ2-7
v_call: TRBV6-5
cdr3_aa: CASSYSDSSYEQYF
cdr3_nt: TGTGCCAGCAGTTACTCCGATAGCTCCTACGAGCAGTACTTC

clone_size: .
d_call: .
j_call: TRBJ1-6
v_call: TRBV7-2
cdr3_aa: CASSRRGNSPLHF
cdr3_nt: TGTGCCAGCAGTCGACGGGGTAATTCACCCCTCCACTTT

clone_size: .
d_call: .
j_call: TRBJ2-3
v_call: TRBV18
cdr3_aa: CASSPSQGSTDTQYF
cdr3_nt: TGTGCCAGCTCACCGTCGCAGGGGAGCACAGATACGCAGTATTTT

clone_size: once
d_call: .
j_call: TRBJ2-3
v_call: TRBV7-6
cdr3_aa: CASSPALRDTQYF
cdr3_nt: TGTGCCAGCAGCCCCGCCCTTAGAGATACGCAGTATTTT

clone_size: .
d_call: TRBD2
j_call: TRBJ2-2
v_call: TRBV9
cdr3_aa: CASSRYRISGGSNTGELFF
cdr3_nt: TGTGCCAGCAGCCGCTACCGCATTAGCGGGGGGTCAAACACCGGGGAGCTGTTTTTT

clone_size: .
d_call: TRBD2
j_call: TRBJ2-1
v_call: TRBV6-2/TRBV6-3
cdr3_aa: CASSSRGTYNEQFF
cdr3_nt: TGTGCCAGCAGTTCGCGGGGGACTTACAATGAGCAGTTCTTC

clone_size: once
d_call: TRBD1
j_call: TRBJ2-5
v_call: TRBV5-4
cdr3_aa: CASSSDREETQYF
cdr3_nt: TGTGCCAGCAGTTCAGACAGGGAAGAGACCCAGTACTTC

clone_size: .
d_call: TRBD1
j_call: TRBJ1-1
v_call: TRBV14
cdr3_aa: CASSQETGGNTEAFF
cdr3_nt: TGTGCCAGCAGCCAAGAGACAGGGGGGAACACTGAAGCTTTCTTT

clone_size: .
d_call: TRBD1
j_call: TRBJ1-5
v_call: TRBV24-1
cdr3_aa: CATSDPRQGSNQPQHF
cdr3_nt: TGTGCCACCAGTGACCCGAGACAGGGTAGCAATCAGCCCCAGCATTTT

clone_size: .
d_call: TRBD1
j_call: TRBJ1-2
v_call: TRBV24-1
cdr3_aa: CATSDLGEQGNYGYTF
cdr3_nt: TGTGCCACCAGTGATTTGGGGGAACAGGGGAACTATGGCTACACCTTC

clone_size: .
d_call: TRBD1
j_call: TRBJ1-4
v_call: TRBV29-1
cdr3_aa: CSVRDSAQKLFF
cdr3_nt: TGCAGCGTCCGGGACAGTGCCCAAAAACTGTTTTTT

clone_size: .
d_call: TRBD2
j_call: TRBJ2-7
v_call: TRBV5-1
cdr3_aa: CASSYSGTSSYEQYF
cdr3_nt: TGCGCCAGCAGCTACTCCGGGACTAGCTCCTACGAGCAGTACTTC

clone_size: .
d_call: TRBD1
j_call: TRBJ2-7
v_call: TRBV6-5
cdr3_aa: CASSPRDRGIGLYF
cdr3_nt: TGTGCCAGCAGTCCCCGGGACAGGGGAATTGGTCTGTACTTC

clone_size: few
d_call: .
j_call: TRBJ1-5
v_call: TRBV7-8
cdr3_aa: CASSLARNQPQHF
cdr3_nt: TGTGCCAGCAGCTTAGCGCGGAATCAGCCCCAGCATTTT

clone_size: .
d_call: .
j_call: TRBJ2-1
v_call: TRBV5-1
cdr3_aa: CASSLAARGNEQFF
cdr3_nt: TGCGCCAGCAGCTTGGCCGCTAGGGGAAATGAGCAGTTCTTC

clone_size: .
d_call: TRBD1
j_call: TRBJ1-1
v_call: TRBV19
cdr3_aa: CASSIIMAGTGSTEAFF
cdr3_nt: TGTGCCAGTAGTATAATTATGGCCGGGACAGGGAGTACTGAAGCTTTCTTT

clone_size: .
d_call: .
j_call: TRBJ2-1
v_call: TRBV4-1
cdr3_aa: CASSQDRVNEQFF
cdr3_nt: TGCGCCAGCAGCCAAGATCGGGTCAATGAGCAGTTCTTC

clone_size: .
d_call: TRBD2
j_call: TRBJ2-3
v_call: TRBV10-3
cdr3_aa: CAIRFSGGSTDTQYF
cdr3_nt: TGTGCCATCAGGTTTAGCGGGGGAAGCACAGATACGCAGTATTTT

clone_size: .
d_call: TRBD1
j_call: TRBJ1-2
v_call: TRBV27
cdr3_aa: CASSFSPRGNYGYTF
cdr3_nt: TGTGCCAGCAGTTTTTCTCCCAGGGGGAACTATGGCTACACCTTC

clone_size: .
d_call: .
j_call: TRBJ1-5
v_call: TRBV3-1/TRBV3-2
cdr3_aa: CASSQGGGRSNQPQHF
cdr3_nt: TGTGCCAGCAGCCAAGGGGGGGGAAGAAGCAATCAGCCCCAGCATTTT

clone_size: .
d_call: TRBD1
j_call: TRBJ2-1
v_call: TRBV11-3
cdr3_aa: CASSLPGQGNNEQFF
cdr3_nt: TGTGCCAGCAGCCTACCGGGACAGGGAAACAATGAGCAGTTCTTC

clone_size: .
d_call: .
j_call: TRBJ1-1
v_call: TRBV5-8
cdr3_aa: CASSLDRNTEAFF
cdr3_nt: TGTGCCAGCAGCTTGGACAGAAACACTGAAGCTTTCTTT

clone_size: .
d_call: .
j_call: TRBJ1-6
v_call: TRBV10-1
cdr3_aa: CAGYRVKVHNSPLHF
cdr3_nt: TGCGCCGGTTACAGGGTTAAGGTTCATAATTCACCCCTCCACTTT

clone_size: .
d_call: .
j_call: TRBJ1-3
v_call: TRBV25-1
cdr3_aa: CASSEPLQGHSGNTIYF
cdr3_nt: TGTGCCAGCAGTGAACCCCTACAGGGCCACTCTGGAAACACCATATATTTT